This T cell receptor (beta chain) emerged from a study of OX40 agonist ivuxolimab in advanced cancers. Study as a whole: Participants, 75% to 85% male, averaged roughly 60 years of age, ranging from roughly 20 to 85.

There are 12 residues in the CDR3. V was pared by 2 bases and J by 5 bases, with 6 bases between. The germline V gene encodes CDR1 SNHLY and CDR2 FYNNEI. The assay was immunoSEQ multiplex PCR, and TCRdb's table has in-frame clones only and misses some. Of approximately 70,000 clones in the sample, 70% to 90% are singletons; the top ten hold approximately 3%. The chain is built from TRBV2 and TRBJ1-2, with D perhaps matching TRBD1 (6 bases). The sequencing here drew on CD4+ or CD8+ T cells sorted from blood, taken in a trial of the OX40 agonist ivuxolimab. This TCR derives from an adult with an advanced solid tumor such as melanoma, head and neck, liver or kidney cancer. The chain's CDR3 is CASSETGYGYTF. CDR3 in DNA: TGTGCCAGCAGTGAAACAGGGTATGGCTACACCTTC.